This T cell receptor beta chain was sequenced during a study of blood T cell repertoires in COVID-19. Sequenced by immunoSEQ multiplex PCR; TCRdb stores in-frame clones only, minus some. The sample holds tens of thousands of clones; roughly 89% are singletons and the top ten take approximately 1.5%. Trimming stripped 6 bases from V and 6 bases from J, with 13 bases between. The CDR3 is 13 amino acids. CDR1 SNHLY and CDR2 FYNNEI come from the germline V gene. This clone has a single count. This chain connects TRBV2 to TRBJ2-3, with D unclear. Sequencing was carried out using peripheral blood. This TCR derives from a man aged 55 to 70 with acute or convalescent COVID-19. CDR3 protein: CASRPEPGDTQYF. In nucleotides, the CDR3 is TGTGCCAGCAGACCCGAACCGGGTGATACGCAGTATTTT.